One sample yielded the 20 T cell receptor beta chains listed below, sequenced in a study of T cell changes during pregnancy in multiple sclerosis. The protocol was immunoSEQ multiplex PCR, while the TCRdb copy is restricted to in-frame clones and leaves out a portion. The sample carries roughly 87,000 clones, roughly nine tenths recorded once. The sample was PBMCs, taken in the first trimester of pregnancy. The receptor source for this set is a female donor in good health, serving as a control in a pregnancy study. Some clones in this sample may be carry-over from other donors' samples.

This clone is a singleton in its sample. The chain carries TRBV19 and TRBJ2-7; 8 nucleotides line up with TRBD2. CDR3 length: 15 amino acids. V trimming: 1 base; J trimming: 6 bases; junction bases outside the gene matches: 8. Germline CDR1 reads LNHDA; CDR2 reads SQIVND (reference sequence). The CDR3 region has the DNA TGTGCCAGTAGTATAGTCCCCCCCGGGGGGGGCGAGCAGTACTTC. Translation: CASSIVPPGGGEQYF.

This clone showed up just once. The CDR3 DNA sequence: TGTGCTAGTGGTTTCGGGACAGGGGTCGCTTTCTTT. This sequence encodes CASGFGTGVAFF. J is TRBJ1-1 and V is TRBV12-5; 10 bases are shared with TRBD1. The CDR3 is made up of 12 amino acids. Germline V gene lookup returns CDR1 LGHNT and CDR2 FRNRAP. V trimming: 3 bases; J trimming: 11 bases; junction bases outside the gene matches: 3.

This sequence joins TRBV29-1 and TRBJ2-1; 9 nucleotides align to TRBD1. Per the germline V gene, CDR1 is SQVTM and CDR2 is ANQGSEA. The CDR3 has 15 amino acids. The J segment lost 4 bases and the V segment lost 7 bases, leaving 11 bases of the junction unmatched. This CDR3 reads CSGFPSGQGYNEQFF. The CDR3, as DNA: TGCAGCGGATTCCCCTCCGGACAGGGGTACAATGAGCAGTTCTTC.

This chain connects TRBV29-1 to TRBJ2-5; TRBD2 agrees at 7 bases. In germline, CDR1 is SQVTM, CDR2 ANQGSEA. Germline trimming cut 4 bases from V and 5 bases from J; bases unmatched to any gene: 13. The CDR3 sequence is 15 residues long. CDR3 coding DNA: TGCAGCGTTGTGTACCCGACTAGCAGCGCGGAGACCCAGTACTTC. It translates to CSVVYPTSSAETQYF.

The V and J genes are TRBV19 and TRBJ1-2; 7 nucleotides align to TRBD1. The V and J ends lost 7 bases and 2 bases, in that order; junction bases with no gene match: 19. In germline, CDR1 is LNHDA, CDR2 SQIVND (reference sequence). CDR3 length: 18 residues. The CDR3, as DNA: TGTGCCAGTACCTCCCTAGAGGGACAGTTAAGATCGAACTATGGCTACACCTTC. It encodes CASTSLEGQLRSNYGYTF.

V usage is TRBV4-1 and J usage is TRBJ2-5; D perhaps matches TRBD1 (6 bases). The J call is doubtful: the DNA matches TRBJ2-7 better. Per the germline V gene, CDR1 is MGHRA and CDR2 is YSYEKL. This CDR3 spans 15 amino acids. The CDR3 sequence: CASSQGRGGGIEQYF. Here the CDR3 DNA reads TGCGCCAGCAGCCAAGGCCGGGGTGGGGGCATCGAGCAGTACTTC.

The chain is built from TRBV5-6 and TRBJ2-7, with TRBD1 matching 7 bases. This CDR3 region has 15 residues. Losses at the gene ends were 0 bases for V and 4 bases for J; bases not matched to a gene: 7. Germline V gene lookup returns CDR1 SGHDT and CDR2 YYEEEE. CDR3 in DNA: TGTGCCAGCAGCTTGGTAGGACAGGCTATATACGAGCAGTACTTC. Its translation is CASSLVGQAIYEQYF. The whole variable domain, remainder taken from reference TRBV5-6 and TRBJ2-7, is DAGVTQSPTHLIKTRGQQVTLRCSPKSGHDTVSWYQQALGQGPQFIFQYYEEEERQRGNFPDRFSGHQFPNYSSELNVNALLLGDSALYLCASSLVGQAIYEQYFGPGTRLTVT.

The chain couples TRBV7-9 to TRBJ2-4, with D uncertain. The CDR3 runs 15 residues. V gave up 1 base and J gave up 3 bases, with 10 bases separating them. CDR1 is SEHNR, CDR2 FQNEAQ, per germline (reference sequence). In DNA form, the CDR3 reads TGTGCCAGCAGCTTAGGGGTTAACAGCAAAAACATTCAGTACTTC. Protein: CASSLGVNSKNIQYF.

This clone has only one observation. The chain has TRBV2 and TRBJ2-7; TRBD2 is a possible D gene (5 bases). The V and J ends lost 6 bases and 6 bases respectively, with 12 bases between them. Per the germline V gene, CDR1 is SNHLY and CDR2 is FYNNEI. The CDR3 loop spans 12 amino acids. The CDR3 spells CASRRTRSEQYF. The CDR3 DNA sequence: TGTGCCAGCAGGAGGACTCGCAGCGAGCAGTACTTC.

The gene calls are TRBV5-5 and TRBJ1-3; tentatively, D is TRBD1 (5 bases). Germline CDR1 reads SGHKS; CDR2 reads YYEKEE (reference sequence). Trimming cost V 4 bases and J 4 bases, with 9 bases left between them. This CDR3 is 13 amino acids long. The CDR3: CASSINRGNTIYF. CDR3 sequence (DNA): TGTGCCAGCAGCATCAACAGGGGAAACACCATATATTTT.

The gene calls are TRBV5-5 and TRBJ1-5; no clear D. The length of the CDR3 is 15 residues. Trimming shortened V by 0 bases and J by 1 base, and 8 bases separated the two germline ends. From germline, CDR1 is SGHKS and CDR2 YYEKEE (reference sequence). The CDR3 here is CASSLAWPSNQPQHF. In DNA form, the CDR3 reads TGTGCCAGCAGCTTGGCGTGGCCGAGCAATCAGCCCCAGCATTTT.

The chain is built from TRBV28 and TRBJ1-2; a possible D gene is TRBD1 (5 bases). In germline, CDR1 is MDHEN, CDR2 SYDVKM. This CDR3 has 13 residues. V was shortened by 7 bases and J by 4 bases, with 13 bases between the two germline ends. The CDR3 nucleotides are TGTGCCAGCAAGGCTTCGGGGGTCTATGGCTACACCTTC. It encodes CASKASGVYGYTF.

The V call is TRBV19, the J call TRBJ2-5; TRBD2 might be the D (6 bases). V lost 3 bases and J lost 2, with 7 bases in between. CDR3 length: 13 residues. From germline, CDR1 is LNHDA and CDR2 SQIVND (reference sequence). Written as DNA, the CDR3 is TGTGCCAGTAGTATGGGACTTCAAGAGACCCAGTACTTC. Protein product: CASSMGLQETQYF.

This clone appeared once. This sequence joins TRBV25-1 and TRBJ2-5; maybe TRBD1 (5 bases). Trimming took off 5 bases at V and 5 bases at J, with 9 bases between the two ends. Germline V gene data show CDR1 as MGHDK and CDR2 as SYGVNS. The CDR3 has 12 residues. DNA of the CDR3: TGTGCCAGCAGTAGGAACAGGGAGACCCAGTACTTC. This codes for CASSRNRETQYF. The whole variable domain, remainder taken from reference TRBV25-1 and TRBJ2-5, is EADIYQTPRYLVIGTGKKITLECSQTMGHDKMYWYQQDPGMELHLIHYSYGVNSTEKGDLSSESTVSRIRTEHFPLTLESARPSHTSQYLCASSRNRETQYFGPGTRLLVL.

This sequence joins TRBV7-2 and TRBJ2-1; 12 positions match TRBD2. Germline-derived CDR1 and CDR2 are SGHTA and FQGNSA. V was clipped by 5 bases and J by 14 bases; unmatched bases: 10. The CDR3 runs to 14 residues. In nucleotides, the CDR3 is TGTGCCAGCAGCCCGCTAGCGGGGGGGCTGTTCAAGTTCTTC. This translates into CASSPLAGGLFKFF.

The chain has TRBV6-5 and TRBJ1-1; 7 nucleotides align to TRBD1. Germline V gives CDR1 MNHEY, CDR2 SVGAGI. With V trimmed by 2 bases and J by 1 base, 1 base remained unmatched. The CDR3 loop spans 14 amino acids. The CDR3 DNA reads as TGTGCCAGCAGTTACAGGGACAGGAACACTGAAGCTTTCTTT. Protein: CASSYRDRNTEAFF.

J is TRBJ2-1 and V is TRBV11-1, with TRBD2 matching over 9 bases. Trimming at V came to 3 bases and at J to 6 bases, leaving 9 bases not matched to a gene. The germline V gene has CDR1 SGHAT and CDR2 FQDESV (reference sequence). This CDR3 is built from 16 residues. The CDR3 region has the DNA TGTGCCAGCAGCTTCGATAGCGGGAGAATCGGCAATGAGCAGTTCTTC. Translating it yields CASSFDSGRIGNEQFF.

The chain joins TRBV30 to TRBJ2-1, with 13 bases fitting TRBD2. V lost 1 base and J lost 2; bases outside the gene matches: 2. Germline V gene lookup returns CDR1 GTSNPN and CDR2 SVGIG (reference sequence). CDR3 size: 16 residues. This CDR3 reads CAWSAGTSGTYNEQFF. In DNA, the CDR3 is TGTGCCTGGAGTGCAGGGACTAGCGGGACCTACAATGAGCAGTTCTTC.

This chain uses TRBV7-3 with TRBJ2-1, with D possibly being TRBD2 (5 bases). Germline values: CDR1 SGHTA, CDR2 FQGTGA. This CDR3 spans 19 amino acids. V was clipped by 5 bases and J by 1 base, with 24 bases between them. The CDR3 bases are TGTGCCAGCAGCCCTGCAAGGGCGGCGTGGGAGAGGTCCTACAATGAGCAGTTCTTC. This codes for CASSPARAAWERSYNEQFF.

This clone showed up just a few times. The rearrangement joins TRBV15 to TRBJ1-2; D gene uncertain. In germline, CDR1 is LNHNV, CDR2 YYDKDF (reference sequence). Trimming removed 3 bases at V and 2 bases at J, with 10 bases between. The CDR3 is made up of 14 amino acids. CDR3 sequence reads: CATSSYGGNYGYTF. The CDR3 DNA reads TGTGCCACCAGCAGCTACGGAGGCAACTATGGCTACACCTTC. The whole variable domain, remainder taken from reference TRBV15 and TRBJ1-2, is DAMVIQNPRYQVTQFGKPVTLSCSQTLNHNVMYWYQQKSSQAPKLLFHYYDKDFNNEADTPDNFQSRRPNTSFCFLDIRSPGLGDTAMYLCATSSYGGNYGYTFGSGTRLTVV.